This TCR beta chain was sequenced for a study of tissue T cells after allogeneic stem cell transplantation (dated by TCRdb to between 2022 and 2023). At the level of the whole study: Over a roughly three-year period, a research-autopsy study prospectively enrolled over 5 adult allo-HCT recipients who had steroid-refractory GVHD. All GVHD patients had gastrointestinal GVHD and received several lines of GVHD-directed therapy; five also had skin involvement. The human part of the study was a prospective observational study with no blinding and no randomization. The study profiled TCR beta repertoires in many tissues obtained from research autopsies of patients with and without GVHD, and also in mouse models of GVHD. Grafts from donors were received by all GVHD patients, with several grafts being unmodified and three being CD34-selected to deplete T cells. In viably preserved blood and marrow, CD3+ T cells were flow-sorted if cell numbers allowed, whereas smaller samples went directly to DNA extraction.

To note about this clone: The antigen it recognizes is unknown. No qualities accompany the bases; no much larger clone lies one base away.

General findings and caveats noted by the study authors: Within patients, how anatomically similar the tissues were was a key factor in shaping TCR repertoire composition, regardless of disease or transplant status. Not many T cell clones showed up in more than one patient, yet clustering based on motifs uncovered repertoire signatures that were shared across patients in a tissue-specific way. Sampling depth was acknowledged as a limitation, and the patient cohort was both small and clinically heterogeneous. The study did not establish which tissue TCRs were alloreactive or antigen-specific, and some clones may have been host cells that persisted. Blood and spleen T cells captured only a limited portion of the TCR repertoire detected in tissues, in both patients and mice.

V trim: 7 bases; J trim: 7 bases; unmatched bases: 11. CDR1 and CDR2 (SQVTM, ANQGSEA) derive from the germline V gene. The CDR3 covers 14 residues, taking in both the cysteine and the phenylalanine. Only the CDR3 region is kept as DNA, spanning 42 bases read in frame from base 1. The time point label here, explained by the study, means: recipient (host-origin) PBMCs collected before allo-HCT. Library construction relied on the immunoSEQ multiplex PCR assay. Adaptive Biotechnologies performed the TCRbeta CDR3 sequencing at survey depth and reported CDR3 sequences, V/J genes, productive frequency and template counts. TCR beta CDR3 regions were amplified from genomic DNA rather than RNA. Per the source publication's procedure: Pairwise repertoire overlap between tissues was quantified with Jensen-Shannon divergence, where 1 means complete divergence and 0 identical. Tissues were clustered by single-linkage agglomerative hierarchical clustering of pairwise JSD values and displayed as dendrograms. GLIPH2 was run on all patient samples with simulation_depth 1000, kmer_min_depth 3 and cdr3_length_cutoff 8, and groups with more than two unique CDR3s were retained. In a standardized tissue-overlap score, Jaccard GLIPH-group overlap across patients was extrapolated to a standard repertoire size of 1000 clones. Associations of diversity with clinical or experimental variables used linear mixed-effect models with tissue fixed effects and individual random effects. TCRdb stores this immuneACCESS table with in-frame sequences only. Part of the clones is absent; in the studies checked, under half of the shortfall reflects unresolved V genes, and no reason is known for the rest. V, J and clone size reflect that table, while D and trimming were determined from the DNA. The sample table holds 25,000 to 30,000 clones, of which roughly nine tenths were seen once. In total, the top ten clones hold about 2% of the sample.

The chain employs TRBV29-1 and TRBJ2-3; 10 central bases correspond to TRBD1. The TCR sequence derives from a male donor at least 60 years old who later had graft-versus-host disease after an allogeneic stem cell transplant. This material consisted of blood, taken before transplantation. The nucleotide sequence reads as follows: TGCAGCGCAGACCGGGACAGGGGACGGAATACGCAGTATTTT. Its translation is CSADRDRGRNTQYF.